This T cell receptor (beta chain) was observed in a study of blood T cell repertoires in COVID-19. Overall study context: The analysed material was cDNA or gDNA that came from T cells, B-cell-depleted T cells, or PBMCs.

Using immunoSEQ multiplex PCR, the repertoire was profiled, and TCRdb retains in-frame clones only, with some absent. The data show about 59,000 clones, over 75% seen once. The clonotype was recovered from a man aged 80 or over in a cohort sampled during active COVID-19. The specimen sequenced was peripheral blood.

As DNA, the CDR3 is TGCGCCAGCAGCTTGAGGTTACAGGGCTCTGGGGCCAACGTCCTGACTTTC. Its protein product is CASSLRLQGSGANVLTF. The V call is TRBV5-1, the J call TRBJ2-6; D is perhaps TRBD1 (6 bases). V was pared by 1 base and J by 0 bases, with 11 bases between. Germline V CDR1 and CDR2: SGHRS, YFSETQ. The CDR3 extends over 17 amino acids.